Listed below are T cell receptor beta chains from one sample, sequenced in a study of technical replicates of blood from a few donors. The assay was immunoSEQ multiplex PCR, and TCRdb's table has in-frame clones only and misses some. The sample holds about 79,000 clones, 91% seen once. Sample: T cells isolated from PBMCs. Receptors originate from a human donor in good health. Some clones in this sample may be carry-over from other donors' samples. The CDR3 runs from the conserved cysteine through the conserved F or W. The order of the fields is D gene, J gene, CDR3 length, clone size, V gene, CDR3 DNA, CDR3 protein. D genes are given only for firm matches. A row's size may be missing; if present it is once, few, many or a size class.

-,TRBJ2-7,13,-,TRBV5-8,TGTGCCAGCACCTGGGGCGGTTACTACGAGCAGTACTTC,CASTWGGYYEQYF
-,TRBJ2-1,11,-,TRBV9,TGTGCCAGCAGCGCGGGAAATGAGCAGTTCTTC,CASSAGNEQFF
TRBD2,TRBJ2-7,13,-,TRBV6-5,TGTGCCAGCAGCCCCGGGACTATCTACGAGCAGTACTTC,CASSPGTIYEQYF
-,TRBJ1-2,14,-,TRBV5-1,TGCGCCAGCAGCTTGGAGGCCGGGGTCTATGGCTACACCTTC,CASSLEAGVYGYTF
-,TRBJ1-1,11,few,TRBV29-1,TGCAGCGTTGAGGGGCGCGGTCGGGCTTTCTTT,CSVEGRGRAFF
-,TRBJ2-7,15,-,TRBV2,TGTGCCAGCAGTGAAGAGGCAGGGACATCCTACGAGCAGTACTTC,CASSEEAGTSYEQYF
TRBD2,TRBJ2-5,18,-,TRBV11-2,TGTGCCAGCAGCCCCGCCCGGGCGCTAGCGGCCTACCAAGAGACCCAGTACTTC,CASSPARALAAYQETQYF
-,TRBJ2-1,13,-,TRBV7-9,TGTGCCAGCAGCCAGGGGACTATAAATGAGCAGTTCTTC,CASSQGTINEQFF
TRBD1,TRBJ1-2,13,-,TRBV28,TGTGCCAGCAGTCCGGGACAGGCTACTGGCTACACCTTC,CASSPGQATGYTF
-,TRBJ1-5,13,-,TRBV19,TGTGCCAGTAGTACATTCCCCAATCAGCCCCAGCATTTT,CASSTFPNQPQHF
TRBD1,TRBJ2-7,14,-,TRBV5-4,TGTGCCAGCAGCAGGGACAGCTTCTCCTACGAGCAGTACTTC,CASSRDSFSYEQYF
-,TRBJ2-7,13,-,TRBV7-8,TGTGCCAGCAGCCCCGACAACTCCTACGAGCAGTACTTC,CASSPDNSYEQYF
TRBD2,TRBJ2-1,16,-,TRBV6-1,TGTGCCAGCAGTGGACTAGCGGGAGGCTCCTACAATGAGCAGTTCTTC,CASSGLAGGSYNEQFF
-,TRBJ1-3,16,-,TRBV7-9,TGTGCCAGCAGCGCTTCTTTATCGGTTGCCGGAAACACCATATATTTT,CASSASLSVAGNTIYF
TRBD1,TRBJ1-4,15,-,TRBV28,TGTGCCAGCAGCCCCACAGGGGCAACTAATGAAAAACTGTTTTTT,CASSPTGATNEKLFF
-,TRBJ1-1,13,once,TRBV10-3,TGTGCCCTGAAGGACAGTTTGAACACTGAAGCTTTCTTT,CALKDSLNTEAFF
TRBD2,TRBJ2-1,16,-,TRBV2,TGTGCCAGCAGTGAAGACAGCGGGAGCTCCTACAATGAGCAGTTCTTC,CASSEDSGSSYNEQFF
TRBD1,TRBJ1-1,13,-,TRBV27,TGTGCCAGCAGTAGGGACAGGGACACTGAAGCTTTCTTT,CASSRDRDTEAFF
TRBD2,TRBJ2-5,15,once,TRBV5-5,TGTGCCAGCAGCCGTGTAGCGGGAGGGCAGGGGGCCCAGTACTTC,CASSRVAGGQGAQYF
-,TRBJ1-2,15,-,TRBV5-4,TGTGCCAGCAGCTTGGAAGGGACTGGGAGCTATGGCTACACCTTC,CASSLEGTGSYGYTF
-,TRBJ2-3,15,-,TRBV6-1,TGTGCCAGCAGTGAAGCGAGCCAGGACACAGATACGCAGTATTTT,CASSEASQDTDTQYF
-,TRBJ1-4,12,-,TRBV28,TGTGCCAGCAGGGCGGGGAACGAAAAACTGTTTTTT,CASRAGNEKLFF
TRBD2,TRBJ2-3,17,-,TRBV5-1,TGCGCCAGCAGCCCCGGGACTAGCGTCTCTAGCACAGATACGCAGTATTTT,CASSPGTSVSSTDTQYF
-,TRBJ2-7,14,-,TRBV14,TGTGCCAGCAGCCAAGTTTCAGGGCGATACGAGCAGTACTTC,CASSQVSGRYEQYF
-,TRBJ2-3,13,-,TRBV5-1,TGCGCCAGCAGCCAGCGGAGGGCAGATACGCAGTATTTT,CASSQRRADTQYF
-,TRBJ2-1,16,-,TRBV5-4,TGTGCCAGCAGCGACAGGTTGAGTTCTTCCTACAATGAGCAGTTCTTC,CASSDRLSSSYNEQFF
-,TRBJ2-7,12,-,TRBV29-1,TGCAGCGGGACCCTTGGGACAACCGAGCAGTACTTC,CSGTLGTTEQYF